The present T cell receptor (beta chain) was sequenced within a study of OX40 agonist ivuxolimab in advanced cancers. The length of the CDR3 is 13 residues. Germline trimming cut 10 bases from V and 3 bases from J; bases unmatched to any gene: 8. Germline V gene sequence: CDR1 SNHLY, CDR2 FYNNEI. Generated by immunoSEQ multiplex PCR, the TCRdb table keeps only in-frame clones and is missing some. Here the sample spans about 83,000 clones, around 86% being singletons. The gene calls are TRBV2 and TRBJ2-7, with 8 bases aligning to TRBD2. The sequencing used CD4+ or CD8+ T cells sorted from blood, collected in a trial of the OX40 agonist ivuxolimab. The receptor's source is an adult with an advanced solid tumor such as melanoma, head and neck, liver or kidney cancer. Written as DNA, the CDR3 is TGTGCCAACTCCCCCGGGACTAGCTACGAGCAGTACTTC. Its translation: CANSPGTSYEQYF. Looking up the rest from reference TRBV2 and TRBJ2-7 gives the full variable domain: EPEVTQTPSHQVTQMGQEVILRCVPISNHLYFYWYRQILGQKVEFLVSFYNNEISEKSEIFDDQFSVERPDGSNFTLKIRSTKLEDSAMYFCANSPGTSYEQYFGPGTRLTVT.